The 26 T cell receptor beta chains given below trace back to one sample, sequenced in a study of cytomegalovirus exposure and HLA in healthy donors. The PCR used 60 Vbeta and 13 Jbeta primers. Sequencing was performed with immunoSEQ multiplex PCR; in TCRdb, only in-frame clones are kept and a portion is missing. The table lists fewer than 80,000 clones, about 65% of them singletons, with approximately 25% in the top ten. Sequenced: PBMCs. All receptors come from a man aged 45-65 years in good health and CMV-seropositive.

This rearrangement joins TRBV27 to TRBJ2-3; 9 nucleotides match TRBD1. The V gene end was trimmed by 5 bases and the J gene end by 2 bases; junction bases not matched to a gene: 5. Germline assignment: CDR1 MNHEY and CDR2 SMNVEV (reference sequence). CDR3 size: 15 residues. CDR3 region: CASSLGTGNTDTQYF. CDR3 DNA: TGTGCCAGCAGTCTAGGGACAGGGAACACAGATACGCAGTATTTT.

The chain joins TRBV13 to TRBJ2-7; 12 bases match TRBD1. Trimming at V came to 1 base and at J to 5 bases, leaving 12 bases not matched to a gene. Per the germline V gene, CDR1 is PRHDT and CDR2 is FYEKMQ (reference sequence). The CDR3 extends over 18 amino acids. The CDR3 region is CASSLVEKVGTGGHEQYF. The CDR3 DNA reads TGTGCCAGCAGCTTAGTTGAGAAGGTTGGGACAGGGGGCCACGAGCAGTACTTC.

This clone was detected a few times. The chain links TRBV10-3 to TRBJ2-6; the D gene is possibly TRBD1 (5 bases). CDR3 length equals 17 residues. Germline V CDR1 and CDR2: ENHRY, SYGVKD. V dropped 6 bases and J dropped 2 bases, with 17 bases sitting between them. Here the CDR3 DNA reads TGTGCCATCAGCTACCGACCCCTCAGGGCTGGGGCCAACGTCCTGACTTTC. Its translation: CAISYRPLRAGANVLTF.

This chain connects TRBV7-6 to TRBJ2-1; 7 nucleotides agree with TRBD2. Germline-derived CDR1 and CDR2 are SGHVS and FNYEAQ. The CDR3 runs to 16 residues. Trimming removed 6 bases from V and 4 bases from J; junction bases left unmatched: 12. DNA of the CDR3: TGTGCCAGCAGACGGGGAGGGCCCTCTCTATACAATGAGCAGTTCTTC. Translation gives CASRRGGPSLYNEQFF.

The CDR3: CASSAYRSPRLEQYF. The DNA of the CDR3 is TGTGCCAGCAGCGCTTACAGGTCGCCCCGGCTCGAGCAGTACTTC. The rearrangement uses TRBV2 and TRBJ2-7, with D possibly being TRBD1 (5 bases). Germline V CDR1 and CDR2: SNHLY, FYNNEI. V was shortened by 6 bases and J by 6 bases, with 21 bases between the two germline ends. There are 15 residues in the CDR3.

V gene TRBV30 combines with J gene TRBJ2-7; TRBD1 matches 9 bases. V shed 2 bases and J 2 bases; nucleotides not matched to a gene: 4. In germline, CDR1 is GTSNPN, CDR2 SVGIG (reference sequence). The CDR3 runs to 14 residues. CDR3 loop: CAWSPGDRAYEQYF. The DNA of the CDR3 is TGTGCCTGGAGTCCCGGGGACAGGGCCTACGAGCAGTACTTC.

The chain recombines TRBV11-2 with TRBJ1-3; D perhaps matches TRBD1 (6 bases). Germline-derived CDR1 and CDR2 are SGHAT and FQNNGV. V lost 4 bases to trimming and J lost 2 bases, with 18 bases between them. The CDR3 length is 17 residues. The CDR3 DNA follows: TGTGCCAGCAGCTCCCCCCTCCGGACAGCACCTGGAAACACCATATATTTT. Translating gives CASSSPLRTAPGNTIYF.

The chain carries TRBV5-1 and TRBJ2-1, with 7 bases that match TRBD2. The CDR3 contains 17 residues. With V trimmed by 2 bases and J by 0 bases, 8 bases remained unmatched. The germline CDR1 and CDR2 sequences are SGHRS and YFSETQ. CDR3 region: CASSLSGTSRSYNEQFF. Here the CDR3 DNA reads TGCGCCAGCAGCTTAAGCGGGACGTCTCGCTCCTACAATGAGCAGTTCTTC. The full variable domain, with the rest looked up from reference TRBV5-1 and TRBJ2-1, is KAGVTQTPRYLIKTRGQQVTLSCSPISGHRSVSWYQQTPGQGLQFLFEYFSETQRNKGNFPGRFSGRQFSNSRSEMNVSTLELGDSALYLCASSLSGTSRSYNEQFFGPGTRLTVL.

For the CDR3, the DNA is TGTGCCAGCAGTGAATTAAGGCGGGAGGTTGGACACAATGAGCAGTTCTTC. This translates into CASSELRREVGHNEQFF. This chain links TRBV6-1 with TRBJ2-1; TRBD2 aligns across 8 bases. J gave up 5 bases and V 2 bases, and 11 bases lay outside the gene matches. The CDR3 consists of 17 residues. CDR1 and CDR2 (germline): MNHNS, SASEGT.

The chain has TRBV5-6 and TRBJ1-2, with a tentative D call TRBD1 (6 bases). This CDR3 region has 14 residues. V was shortened by 3 bases and J by 5 bases, with 14 bases between the two germline ends. Germline assignment: CDR1 SGHDT and CDR2 YYEEEE. The DNA for the CDR3 is TGTGCCAGCAGCTCTACAGGGCCTCGGTATGGCTACACCTTC. Translated, it gives CASSSTGPRYGYTF.

The chain couples TRBV6-1 to TRBJ2-7; a possible D gene is TRBD1 (5 bases). Trimming removed 4 bases from V and 3 bases from J, with 10 bases in between. CDR3 size: 13 residues. Germline CDR1 MNHNS, CDR2 SASEGT. CDR3 nucleotides: TGTGCCAGCAGTGGAAGCAGGGACTACGAGCAGTACTTC. Its translation is CASSGSRDYEQYF.

The table lists this clone with a count of one. V usage is TRBV6-4 and J usage is TRBJ1-5, with TRBD1 identical over 10 bases. The ends lost 4 bases at V and 4 bases at J; junction bases unmatched: 13. The CDR3 sequence is 18 residues long. Germline-derived CDR1 and CDR2 are MRHNA and SNTAGT. As DNA, the CDR3 is TGTGCCAGCAGTGCGTTCGTTCGGGACAGGGGAGGGAATCAGCCCCAGCATTTT. Protein: CASSAFVRDRGGNQPQHF.

This clone was seen a few times. The chain uses TRBV5-6 and TRBJ2-7, with 10 bases aligning to TRBD1. The ends lost 3 bases at V and 5 bases at J; junction bases unmatched: 8. The CDR3 runs to 15 residues. The germline gives CDR1 SGHDT, CDR2 YYEEEE. The CDR3 reads CASSYPGQGNHEQYF. The CDR3 DNA follows: TGTGCCAGCAGCTACCCGGGACAGGGGAATCACGAGCAGTACTTC.

This clone was counted a single time. The V call is TRBV25-1, the J call TRBJ1-2; tentative D call: TRBD1 (6 bases). The germline V gene has CDR1 MGHDK and CDR2 SYGVNS. Trimming left V 4 bases short and J 8 bases short, with 20 bases between. The CDR3 contains 15 residues. CDR3 in DNA: TGTGCCAGCAGTGGGCCCGCCGCCTCTGGGGGCGGCTACACCTTC. Its protein product is CASSGPAASGGGYTF.

This sequence joins TRBV7-9 and TRBJ2-1, with 8 bases fitting TRBD1. From germline, CDR1 is SEHNR and CDR2 FQNEAQ (reference sequence). The junction had 6 bases not matched to a gene; V was cut back by 1 base and J by 7 bases. The CDR3 runs 15 residues. CDR3 region: CASSLERTGKNEQFF. CDR3 DNA sequence: TGTGCCAGCAGCTTAGAGCGGACAGGGAAAAATGAGCAGTTCTTC.

This chain joins TRBV4-2 and TRBJ2-1; 14 bases fit TRBD2. V was pared by 3 bases and J by 1 base, with 11 bases of the junction left unmatched. The CDR3 has 20 residues. The germline V gene has CDR1 LGHNA and CDR2 YNFKEQ. The CDR3: CASSHLPGLAGEHSYNEQFF. In DNA form, the CDR3 reads TGTGCCAGCAGCCACCTACCGGGACTAGCGGGAGAGCATTCCTACAATGAGCAGTTCTTC.

Comment on this clone: This sample includes further DNA sequences coding for the same CDR3. The chain links TRBV9 to TRBJ2-5; TRBD2 matches 9 bases. This CDR3 region has 15 residues. In germline, CDR1 is SGDLS, CDR2 YYNGEE. The ends lost 0 bases at V and 5 bases at J; junction bases unmatched: 5. The CDR3 DNA is TGTGCCAGCAGCGTAGATAGCGGGAGAGGGGAGACCCAGTACTTC. This encodes CASSVDSGRGETQYF. Based on the CDR3 plus reference TRBV9 and TRBJ2-5, the full variable domain is DSGVTQTPKHLITATGQRVTLRCSPRSGDLSVYWYQQSLDQGLQFLIQYYNGEERAKGNILERFSAQQFPDLHSELNLSSLELGDSALYFCASSVDSGRGETQYFGPGTRLLVL.

The gene calls are TRBV29-1 and TRBJ2-7, with 11 positions matching TRBD1. V gave up 4 bases and J gave up 4 bases; unmatched junction bases: 6. The germline CDR1 and CDR2 sequences are SQVTM and ANQGSEA. This CDR3 comprises 14 residues. The CDR3 DNA reads TGCAGCGTTGCCCGGGACAGGGGGGCTTACGAGCAGTACTTC. It codes for CSVARDRGAYEQYF.

This chain joins TRBV19 and TRBJ1-1, with 7 bases lining up with TRBD1. Trimming removed 2 bases from V and 3 bases from J; junction bases left unmatched: 6. CDR3 length equals 15 residues. From germline, CDR1 is LNHDA and CDR2 SQIVND (reference sequence). The CDR3 sequence: CASSISRGQYTEAFF. The CDR3 DNA is TGTGCCAGTAGTATATCAAGGGGGCAGTACACTGAAGCTTTCTTT.

This chain uses TRBV29-1 with TRBJ2-1; TRBD2 matches 11 bases. The CDR3 contains 18 residues. Germline V gene sequence: CDR1 SQVTM, CDR2 ANQGSEA. The V segment lost 2 bases and the J segment 2 bases; nucleotides outside the gene matches: 11. The CDR3 reads CSVEIHVPGLAAYNEQFF. The CDR3 nucleotides read TGCAGCGTTGAAATCCACGTTCCGGGACTAGCGGCCTACAATGAGCAGTTCTTC.

This clone appeared a single time. This sequence joins TRBV27 and TRBJ2-3; 9 bases map to TRBD1. Per the germline V gene, CDR1 is MNHEY and CDR2 is SMNVEV (reference sequence). The CDR3 runs 16 residues. V trimming: 4 bases; J trimming: 3 bases; junction bases outside the gene matches: 8. Here the CDR3 reads CASSWAGTGSTDTQYF. DNA for the CDR3: TGTGCCAGCAGTTGGGCCGGGACAGGGTCAACAGATACGCAGTATTTT.

This clone turned up a few times. V gene TRBV7-9 combines with J gene TRBJ1-1, with 10 bases fitting TRBD1. V lost 5 bases, J lost 1 base, and 7 bases stayed unmatched. CDR1 is SEHNR, CDR2 FQNEAQ, per germline (reference sequence). The CDR3 length is 16 residues. The CDR3 sequence is CASSLGGQGTNTEAFF. Here the CDR3 DNA reads TGTGCCAGCAGCCTGGGGGGACAGGGGACGAACACTGAAGCTTTCTTT.

This clone was found a few times. The chain employs TRBV4-1 and TRBJ2-1; 10 bases align to TRBD2. After removal of 5 bases from V and 8 bases from J, the junction contained 9 bases not matched to a gene. Germline CDR1 MGHRA, CDR2 YSYEKL. This CDR3 is built from 15 residues. The CDR3 nucleotides are TGCGCCAGCAGCGGGGGGCTAGCGGGAGCGTATGAGCAGTTCTTC. Translating gives CASSGGLAGAYEQFF.

The V gene is TRBV10-3, the J gene TRBJ2-5; 9 nucleotides line up with TRBD2. V lost 6 bases, J lost 5 bases, and 13 bases stayed unmatched. The germline V gene encodes CDR1 ENHRY and CDR2 SYGVKD. This CDR3 is 16 amino acids long. CDR3 protein: CAIRTGGSGGLETQYF. In DNA form, the CDR3 reads TGTGCCATCAGGACCGGGGGTAGCGGGGGCCTGGAGACCCAGTACTTC.

This clone was seen a handful of times. The chain has TRBV11-2 and TRBJ1-1, with 7 bases that match TRBD1. This CDR3 is built from 13 residues. J lost 5 bases, V lost 3 bases, and 3 bases had no gene match. Germline assignment: CDR1 SGHAT and CDR2 FQNNGV. CDR3 DNA sequence: TGTGCCAGCAGCTTTGCACAGGGGACTGAAGCTTTCTTT. Protein: CASSFAQGTEAFF.

The CDR3 sequence is CSVEGTSGGAYEQYF. In DNA, the CDR3 is TGCAGCGTTGAAGGGACTAGCGGGGGGGCCTACGAGCAGTACTTC. The genes are TRBV29-1 and TRBJ2-5; 15 bases map to TRBD2. The DNA end lines up better with TRBJ2-7; the J call may be wrong. The CDR3 covers 15 residues. CDR1 is SQVTM, CDR2 ANQGSEA, per germline.